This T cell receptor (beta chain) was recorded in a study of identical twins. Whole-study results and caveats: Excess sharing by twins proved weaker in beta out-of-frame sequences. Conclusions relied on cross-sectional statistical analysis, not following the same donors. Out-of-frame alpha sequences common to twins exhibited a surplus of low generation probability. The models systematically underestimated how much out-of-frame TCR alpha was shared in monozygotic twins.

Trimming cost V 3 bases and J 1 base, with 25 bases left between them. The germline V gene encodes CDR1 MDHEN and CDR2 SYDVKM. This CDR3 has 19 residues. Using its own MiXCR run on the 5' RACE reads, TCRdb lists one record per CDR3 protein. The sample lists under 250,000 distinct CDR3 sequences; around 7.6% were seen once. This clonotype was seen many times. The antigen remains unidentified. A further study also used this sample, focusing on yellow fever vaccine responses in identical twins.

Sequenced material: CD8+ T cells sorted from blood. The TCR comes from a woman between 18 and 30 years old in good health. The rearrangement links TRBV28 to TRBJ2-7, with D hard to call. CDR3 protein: CASSFRYGRKDKLSYEQYF. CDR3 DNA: TGTGCCAGCAGTTTCCGGTATGGGCGTAAAGACAAACTTTCCTACGAGCAGTACTTC.